The source of this T cell receptor beta chain is a study of tumor and adjacent non-tumor tissue in lung cancer. Across the whole study: The patients, around 11 men and roughly 5 women, were about 30 to 85 with stage I to III disease. Overall study findings and caveats: Higher tumor TCR diversity was associated with shorter survival.

A note on this clonotype: Its specificity is unknown. One end of the junction does not line up with germline, which may come from a read error.

A modified ARM-PCR protocol with three rounds of nested PCR amplified TCRbeta. TCRdb recomputed calls from the multiplex PCR reads with MiXCR, one row per CDR3 protein. The sample contains 90,000 to 100,000 distinct CDR3 sequences, about 80% of which appear only once. This CDR3 is built from 14 residues. CDR1 is MNHEY and CDR2 is SVGEGT in the germline V gene. This sample's RNA came from whole unsorted tissue. The normal lung tissue was taken more than 3 cm from the tumor edge. This chain uses TRBV6-2 or TRBV6-3 with TRBJ2-7, with 9 bases fitting TRBD2. This sequence was found in a man aged 60 to 69 with small cell lung cancer. The specimen was distant non-tumor lung tissue. CDR3 nucleotides: TGTACCAGCAAGATAGCGGGAGTCCCTATGGATCAGTACTTC. Translated: CTSKIAGVPMDQYF.